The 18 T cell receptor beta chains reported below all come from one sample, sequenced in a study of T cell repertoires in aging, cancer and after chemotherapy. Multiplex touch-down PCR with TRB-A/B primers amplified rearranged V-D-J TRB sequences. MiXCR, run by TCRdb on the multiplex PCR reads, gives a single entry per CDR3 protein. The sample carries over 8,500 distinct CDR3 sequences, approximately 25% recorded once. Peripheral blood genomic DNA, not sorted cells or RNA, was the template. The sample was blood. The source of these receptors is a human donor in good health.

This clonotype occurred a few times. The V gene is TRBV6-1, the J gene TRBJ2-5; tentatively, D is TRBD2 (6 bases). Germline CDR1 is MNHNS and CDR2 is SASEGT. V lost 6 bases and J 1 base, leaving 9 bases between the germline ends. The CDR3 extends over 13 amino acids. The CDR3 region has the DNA TGTGCCAGCAGGAGGGACTTCCAAGAGACCCAGTACTTC. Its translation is CASRRDFQETQYF.

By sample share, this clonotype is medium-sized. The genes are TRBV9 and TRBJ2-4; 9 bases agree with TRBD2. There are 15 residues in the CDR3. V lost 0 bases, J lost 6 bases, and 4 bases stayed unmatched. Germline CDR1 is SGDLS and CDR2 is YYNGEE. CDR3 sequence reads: CASSVAGTSRNIQYF. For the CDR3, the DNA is TGTGCCAGCAGCGTAGCCGGGACTAGCAGAAACATTCAGTACTTC.

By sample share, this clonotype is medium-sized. The CDR3 nucleotides read TGCAGTGCGCTCACAGGGGGCATCGAGCAGTACTTC. It translates to CSALTGGIEQYF. The chain is built from TRBV20-1 and TRBJ2-7, with 9 bases matching TRBD1. From germline, CDR1 is DFQATT and CDR2 SNEGSKA (reference sequence). The junction had 6 bases not matched to a gene; V was cut back by 6 bases and J by 6 bases. The CDR3 is 12 residues long.

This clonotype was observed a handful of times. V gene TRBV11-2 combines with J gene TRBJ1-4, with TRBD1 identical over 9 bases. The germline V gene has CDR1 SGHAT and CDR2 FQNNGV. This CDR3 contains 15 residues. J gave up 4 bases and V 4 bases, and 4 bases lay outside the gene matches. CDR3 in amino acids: CASSSYRGRNEKLFF. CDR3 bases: TGTGCCAGCAGCTCTTACAGGGGGCGTAATGAAAAACTGTTTTTT.

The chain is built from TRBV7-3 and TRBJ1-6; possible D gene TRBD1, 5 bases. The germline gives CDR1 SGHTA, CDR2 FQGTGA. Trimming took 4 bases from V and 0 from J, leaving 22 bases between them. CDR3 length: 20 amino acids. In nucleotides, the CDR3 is TGTGCCAGCAGCTCAAAACCCACGCCGCCAGGGTCCTCCTATAATTCACCCCTCCACTTT. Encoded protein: CASSSKPTPPGSSYNSPLHF. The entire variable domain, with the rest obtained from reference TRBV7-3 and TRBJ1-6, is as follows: GAGVSQTPSNKVTEKGKYVELRCDPISGHTALYWYRQSLGQGPEFLIYFQGTGAADDSGLPNDRFFAVRPEGSVSTLKIQRTERGDSAVYLCASSSKPTPPGSSYNSPLHFGNGTRLTVT.

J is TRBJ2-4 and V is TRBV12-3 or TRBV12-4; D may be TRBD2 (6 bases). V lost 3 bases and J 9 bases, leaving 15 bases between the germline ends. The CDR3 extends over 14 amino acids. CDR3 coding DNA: TGTGCCAGCAGTTTCGTAGCAGCGGGCGGCATTCAGTACTTC. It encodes CASSFVAAGGIQYF.

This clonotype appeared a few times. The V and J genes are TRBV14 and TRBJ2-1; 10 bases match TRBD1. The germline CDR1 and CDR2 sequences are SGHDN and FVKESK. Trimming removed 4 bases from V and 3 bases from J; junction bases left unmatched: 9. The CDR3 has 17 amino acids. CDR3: CASSPMGTGVDYNEQFF. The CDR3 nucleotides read TGTGCCAGCAGCCCGATGGGGACAGGGGTTGACTACAATGAGCAGTTCTTC.

This chain's CDR3 is CASMGGGIGQNIQYF. The CDR3, as DNA: TGTGCCAGTATGGGGGGGGGAATCGGACAGAACATTCAGTACTTC. The chain links TRBV28 to TRBJ2-4; perhaps TRBD2 as D (7 bases). The V gene lost 9 bases and the J gene lost 7 bases, with 22 bases spanning the gap. Germline assignment: CDR1 MDHEN and CDR2 SYDVKM. The CDR3 is 15 residues long.

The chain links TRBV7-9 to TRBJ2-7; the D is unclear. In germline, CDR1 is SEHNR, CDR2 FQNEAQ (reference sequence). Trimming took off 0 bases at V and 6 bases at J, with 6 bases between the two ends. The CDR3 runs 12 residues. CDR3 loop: CASSLARSEQYF. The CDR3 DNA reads TGTGCCAGCAGCTTAGCGCGGAGCGAGCAGTACTTC.

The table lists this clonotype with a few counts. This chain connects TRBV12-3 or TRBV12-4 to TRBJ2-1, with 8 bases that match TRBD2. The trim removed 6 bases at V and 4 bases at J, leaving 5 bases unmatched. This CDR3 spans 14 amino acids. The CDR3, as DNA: TGTGCCAGCAGGATGACTAGCGTTTACAATGAGCAGTTCTTC. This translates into CASRMTSVYNEQFF.

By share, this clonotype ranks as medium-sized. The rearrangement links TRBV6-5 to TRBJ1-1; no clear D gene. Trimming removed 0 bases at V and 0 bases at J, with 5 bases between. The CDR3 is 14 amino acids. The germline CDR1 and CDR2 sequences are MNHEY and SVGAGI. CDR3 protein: CASSYSILNTEAFF. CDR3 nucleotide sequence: TGTGCCAGCAGTTACTCGATTTTGAACACTGAAGCTTTCTTT.

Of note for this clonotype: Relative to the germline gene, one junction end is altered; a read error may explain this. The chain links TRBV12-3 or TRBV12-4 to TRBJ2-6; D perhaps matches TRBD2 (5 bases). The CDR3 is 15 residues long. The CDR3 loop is CSSRYGNSGANVLTF. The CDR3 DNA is TGTTCCAGCAGATACGGGAATTCTGGGGCCAACGTCCTGACTTTC.

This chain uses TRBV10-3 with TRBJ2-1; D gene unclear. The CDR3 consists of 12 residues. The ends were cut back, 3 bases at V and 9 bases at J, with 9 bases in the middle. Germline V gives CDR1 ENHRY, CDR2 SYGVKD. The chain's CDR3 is CAISERPGEQFF. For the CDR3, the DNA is TGTGCCATCAGTGAAAGGCCGGGTGAGCAGTTCTTC.

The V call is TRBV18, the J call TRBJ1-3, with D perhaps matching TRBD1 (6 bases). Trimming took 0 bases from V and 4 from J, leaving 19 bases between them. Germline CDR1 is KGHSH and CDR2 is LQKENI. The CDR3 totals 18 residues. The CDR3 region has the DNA TGTGCCAGCTCACCACCGGGATGGGGGGGCGCGTCGGGAAACACCATATATTTT. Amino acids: CASSPPGWGGASGNTIYF.

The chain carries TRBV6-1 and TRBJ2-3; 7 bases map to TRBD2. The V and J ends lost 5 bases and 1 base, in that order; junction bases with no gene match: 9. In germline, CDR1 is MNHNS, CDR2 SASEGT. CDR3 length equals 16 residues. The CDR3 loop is CASSYIASGGTDTQYF. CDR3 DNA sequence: TGTGCCAGCAGTTACATCGCCAGCGGGGGCACAGATACGCAGTATTTT.

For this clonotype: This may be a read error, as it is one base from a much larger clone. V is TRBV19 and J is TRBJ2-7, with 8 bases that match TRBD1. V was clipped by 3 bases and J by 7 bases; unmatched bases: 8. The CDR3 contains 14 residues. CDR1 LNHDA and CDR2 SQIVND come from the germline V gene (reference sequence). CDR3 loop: CASSIRDRMGEQYF. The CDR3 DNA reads TGTGCCAGTAGTATTCGGGACAGGATGGGGGAGCAGTACTTC.

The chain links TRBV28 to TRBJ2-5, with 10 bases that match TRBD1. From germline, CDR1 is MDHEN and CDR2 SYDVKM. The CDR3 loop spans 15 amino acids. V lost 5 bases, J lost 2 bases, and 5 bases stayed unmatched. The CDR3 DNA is TGTGCCAGCAGTCGCGCGGGACAGGGGCAAGAGACCCAGTACTTC. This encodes CASSRAGQGQETQYF.

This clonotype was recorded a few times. The CDR3 reads CASSLPGSNQPQHF. CDR3 coding DNA: TGTGCCAGCAGCTTGCCAGGGTCGAATCAGCCCCAGCATTTT. This chain uses TRBV7-9 with TRBJ1-5, with D possibly being TRBD1 (5 bases). Germline CDR1 reads SEHNR; CDR2 reads FQNEAQ (reference sequence). CDR3 length: 14 amino acids. Trimming left V 3 bases short and J 4 bases short, with 10 bases between.